This T cell receptor (beta chain) was identified during a study of blood T cell repertoires in COVID-19. Germline values: CDR1 MNHEY, CDR2 SVGEGT. The CDR3 loop spans 15 amino acids. J was trimmed by 2 bases and V by 1 base; bases with no gene match: 3. The repertoire was sequenced with immunoSEQ multiplex PCR; TCRdb's copy has only in-frame clones and lacks some. The sample includes about 370,000 clones, 75% to 90% of them seen just once. The sequence was obtained from a man aged 18 to 35 who had recovered from COVID-19. The specimen was PBMCs or T cells enriched from blood (not recorded which). The chain has TRBV6-2 or TRBV6-3 and TRBJ1-2; 8 bases agree with TRBD1. The CDR3 DNA reads as TGTGCCAGCAGTTACTGGACAGGGCCCAACTATGGCTACACCTTC. This codes for CASSYWTGPNYGYTF.